Shown below are 21 T cell receptor beta chains from a single sample sequenced in a study of cytomegalovirus exposure and HLA in healthy donors. Primers included in the PCR were 60 Vbeta and 13 Jbeta primers. Profiling relied on immunoSEQ multiplex PCR, and the TCRdb table lists in-frame clones only, not all of them. The sample contains approximately 110,000 clones, about 78% of which appear only once. Sequencing was performed on PBMCs. All receptors derive from a middle-aged woman in good health and CMV-seropositive.

The rearrangement links TRBV7-6 to TRBJ1-1, with TRBD1 matching over 9 bases. This CDR3 comprises 17 residues. Germline values: CDR1 SGHVS, CDR2 FNYEAQ. The V and J ends lost 5 bases and 0 bases, in that order; junction bases with no gene match: 10. In nucleotides, the CDR3 is TGTGCCAGCAGCCCAAGGCCGGGACAGGGCATGAACACTGAAGCTTTCTTT. Amino acids: CASSPRPGQGMNTEAFF.

This chain connects TRBV5-1 to TRBJ2-1; D possibly corresponds to TRBD2 (6 bases). In germline, CDR1 is SGHRS, CDR2 YFSETQ. The CDR3 extends over 16 amino acids. Deletions cut 0 bases from V and 1 base from J, with 11 bases between. The CDR3 loop is CASSLAGGSSYNEQFF. The CDR3 nucleotides are TGCGCCAGCAGCTTGGCCGGGGGATCGTCCTACAATGAGCAGTTCTTC. The whole variable domain, filled in from reference TRBV5-1 and TRBJ2-1, reads KAGVTQTPRYLIKTRGQQVTLSCSPISGHRSVSWYQQTPGQGLQFLFEYFSETQRNKGNFPGRFSGRQFSNSRSEMNVSTLELGDSALYLCASSLAGGSSYNEQFFGPGTRLTVL.

This sequence joins TRBV7-2 and TRBJ2-3; D might be TRBD2 (6 bases). The length of the CDR3 is 16 residues. CDR1 and CDR2 from the germline V gene are SGHTA and FQGNSA. V gave up 2 bases and J gave up 3 bases, with 15 bases separating them. In nucleotides, the CDR3 is TGTGCCAGCAGCTTAAATTTATGGGGACTGACAGATACGCAGTATTTT. It specifies CASSLNLWGLTDTQYF.

This clone was seen only a few times. The chain has TRBV7-8 and TRBJ1-6, with 8 positions matching TRBD1. Looked up from germline, CDR1 is SGHVS and CDR2 is FQNEAQ. The CDR3 totals 15 residues. V shed 3 bases, J shed 6 bases, and the junction held 4 bases outside the gene matches. CDR3 protein: CASSFSTGANSPLHF. DNA for the CDR3: TGTGCCAGCAGCTTCTCGACAGGGGCTAATTCACCCCTCCACTTT.

This chain connects TRBV6-6 to TRBJ1-1, with D possibly being TRBD1 (5 bases). The CDR3 length is 13 residues. The ends were cut back, 6 bases at V and 8 bases at J, with 16 bases in the middle. Germline assignment: CDR1 MNHNY and CDR2 SVGAGI (reference sequence). In DNA form, the CDR3 reads TGTGCCAGCAGACGGACCGATGGGGGGGAAGCTTTCTTT. It codes for CASRRTDGGEAFF.

The V call is TRBV29-1, the J call TRBJ1-1; D might be TRBD1 (6 bases). The germline V gene encodes CDR1 SQVTM and CDR2 ANQGSEA. CDR3 length: 13 residues. The germline V and J ends were trimmed by 6 bases and 4 bases, with 15 bases remaining between them. In DNA form, the CDR3 reads TGCAGCGTGGAAACCCAAGGGGGCACTGAAGCTTTCTTT. Amino acids: CSVETQGGTEAFF.

The V and J genes are TRBV5-4 and TRBJ1-2; D might be TRBD1 (5 bases). V was shortened by 3 bases and J by 2 bases, with 17 bases between the two germline ends. The CDR3 runs 16 residues. Per germline, CDR1 SGHNT and CDR2 YYREEE (reference sequence). The CDR3 sequence: CASSSPRAGPNYGYTF. The CDR3 coding sequence is TGTGCCAGCAGCTCACCCCGGGCAGGGCCGAACTATGGCTACACCTTC.

The chain is built from TRBV11-2 and TRBJ1-4; 9 bases align to TRBD1. This CDR3 contains 15 residues. Germline V gene lookup returns CDR1 SGHAT and CDR2 FQNNGV. V trimming: 5 bases; J trimming: 6 bases; junction bases outside the gene matches: 7. The CDR3 spells CASSPGTGYDEKLFF. CDR3 in DNA: TGTGCCAGCAGCCCCGGGACAGGGTATGATGAAAAACTGTTTTTT.

This clone has just a few counts. This chain joins TRBV18 and TRBJ2-2; tentative D call: TRBD2 (5 bases). CDR3 size: 16 residues. V was pared by 3 bases and J by 6 bases, with 17 bases between. Germline CDR1 is KGHSH and CDR2 is LQKENI. The DNA of the CDR3 is TGTGCCAGCTCACCCCTTGGACTCTCCAAGGCCGGGGAGCTGTTTTTT. Its translation is CASSPLGLSKAGELFF.

About this clone: An end of the junction differs from the germline gene, which may be a read error. The chain employs TRBV7-7 and TRBJ1-1, with D hard to call. This CDR3 region has 13 residues. From germline, CDR1 is SSHAT and CDR2 FNYEAQ (reference sequence). The CDR3 DNA sequence: TGTGCTAGCAGCTTAGAGCTGAACACTGAAGCTTTCTTT. It codes for CASSLELNTEAFF.

The CDR3 is CASSPLRTSGAGELFF. In DNA form, the CDR3 reads TGTGCCAGCAGCCCGCTGAGGACTAGCGGAGCCGGGGAGCTGTTTTTT. The chain uses TRBV9 and TRBJ2-2, with 10 bases identical to TRBD2. The CDR3 is made up of 16 amino acids. The V and J ends lost 4 bases and 6 bases, in that order; junction bases with no gene match: 9. Germline lookup yields CDR1 SGDLS and CDR2 YYNGEE.

The genes are TRBV11-3 and TRBJ1-1; TRBD1 might be the D (6 bases). From germline, CDR1 is SGHNT and CDR2 YENEEA. Deletions cut 0 bases from V and 8 bases from J, with 10 bases between. The CDR3 is 13 amino acids. CDR3 sequence: CASSLDGQSEAFF. CDR3 nucleotide sequence: TGTGCCAGCAGCTTAGACGGACAGTCGGAAGCTTTCTTT.

The rearrangement joins TRBV2 to TRBJ1-3, with a tentative D call TRBD1 (5 bases). Deletions cut 3 bases from V and 5 bases from J, with 11 bases between. The CDR3 runs 14 residues. Germline-derived CDR1 and CDR2 are SNHLY and FYNNEI. Here the CDR3 reads CASSDSGTRNTIYF. CDR3 nucleotides: TGTGCCAGCAGTGATTCTGGGACTCGAAACACCATATATTTT.

The chain couples TRBV5-1 to TRBJ2-1, with D hard to call. The CDR3 has 13 amino acids. V lost 2 bases and J lost 8, with 11 bases in between. Germline V gene data show CDR1 as SGHRS and CDR2 as YFSETQ. CDR3 residues: CASSLDNADEQFF. The CDR3 DNA sequence: TGCGCCAGCAGCTTAGACAACGCCGATGAGCAGTTCTTC.

This clone came up a few times. CDR3 loop: CASSRQGGYGYTF. CDR3 nucleotides: TGTGCCAGCAGCCGACAGGGAGGCTATGGCTACACCTTC. The chain carries TRBV7-6 and TRBJ1-2; the match to TRBD1 covers 7 bases. The CDR3 is 13 amino acids. Unmatched junction bases numbered 4, after V lost 5 bases and J lost 4 bases. Per the germline V gene, CDR1 is SGHVS and CDR2 is FNYEAQ. Using reference TRBV7-6 and TRBJ1-2 for the parts outside the CDR3, the full variable domain is GAGVSQSPRYKVTKRGQDVALRCDPISGHVSLYWYRQALGQGPEFLTYFNYEAQQDKSGLPNDRFSAERPEGSISTLTIQRTEQRDSAMYRCASSRQGGYGYTFGSGTRLTVV.

V is TRBV14 and J is TRBJ1-6; D may be TRBD1 (6 bases). V dropped 0 bases and J dropped 6 bases, with 12 bases sitting between them. Germline-derived CDR1 and CDR2 are SGHDN and FVKESK. The length of the CDR3 is 16 residues. The CDR3 DNA follows: TGTGCCAGCAGCCAAGATCAGGGGCGTGTTAATTCACCCCTCCACTTT. Translating gives CASSQDQGRVNSPLHF.

The gene calls are TRBV5-8 and TRBJ2-3; 7 nucleotides match TRBD2. The germline gives CDR1 SGHTS, CDR2 YDEGEE. CDR3 length: 15 residues. V shed 6 bases and J 2 bases; nucleotides not matched to a gene: 9. The DNA for the CDR3 is TGTGCCAGCAACCCCTCGGGGGGACCCACAGATACGCAGTATTTT. It encodes CASNPSGGPTDTQYF.

This clone was seen a handful of times. This chain joins TRBV5-4 and TRBJ1-1; weak D call: TRBD1 (5 bases). There are 15 residues in the CDR3. Trimming pared 4 bases from V and 3 bases from J, leaving 16 bases between. CDR1 is SGHNT, CDR2 YYREEE, per germline (reference sequence). The CDR3 spells CASSPGDGGYTEAFF. In nucleotides, the CDR3 is TGTGCCAGCAGCCCCGGGGATGGGGGGTACACTGAAGCTTTCTTT.

This rearrangement joins TRBV27 to TRBJ1-6; a possible D gene is TRBD1 (5 bases). The germline V gene has CDR1 MNHEY and CDR2 SMNVEV (reference sequence). This CDR3 is built from 13 residues. V was cut by 4 bases and J by 7 bases, with 8 bases left in between. In DNA form, the CDR3 reads TGTGCCAGCAGTTACGGGGGAAATTCACCCCTCCACTTT. Translation: CASSYGGNSPLHF.

This clone has a single count. V usage is TRBV9 and J usage is TRBJ2-7; 7 bases are shared with TRBD1. Germline trimming cut 0 bases from V and 5 bases from J; bases unmatched to any gene: 5. CDR3 length: 14 residues. Germline CDR1 reads SGDLS; CDR2 reads YYNGEE. CDR3 sequence reads: CASSVGGQGDEQYF. The CDR3 DNA reads as TGTGCCAGCAGCGTAGGTGGCCAGGGGGACGAGCAGTACTTC. Full variable domain (missing parts from reference TRBV9 and TRBJ2-7): DSGVTQTPKHLITATGQRVTLRCSPRSGDLSVYWYQQSLDQGLQFLIQYYNGEERAKGNILERFSAQQFPDLHSELNLSSLELGDSALYFCASSVGGQGDEQYFGPGTRLTVT.

The chain uses TRBV10-3 and TRBJ1-6, with TRBD1 matching 9 bases. Germline trimming cut 6 bases from V and 6 bases from J; bases unmatched to any gene: 3. The CDR3 is 14 amino acids. CDR1 ENHRY and CDR2 SYGVKD come from the germline V gene. The DNA for the CDR3 is TGTGCCATCAGCGGACAGGGGATTAATTCACCCCTCCACTTT. This codes for CAISGQGINSPLHF.